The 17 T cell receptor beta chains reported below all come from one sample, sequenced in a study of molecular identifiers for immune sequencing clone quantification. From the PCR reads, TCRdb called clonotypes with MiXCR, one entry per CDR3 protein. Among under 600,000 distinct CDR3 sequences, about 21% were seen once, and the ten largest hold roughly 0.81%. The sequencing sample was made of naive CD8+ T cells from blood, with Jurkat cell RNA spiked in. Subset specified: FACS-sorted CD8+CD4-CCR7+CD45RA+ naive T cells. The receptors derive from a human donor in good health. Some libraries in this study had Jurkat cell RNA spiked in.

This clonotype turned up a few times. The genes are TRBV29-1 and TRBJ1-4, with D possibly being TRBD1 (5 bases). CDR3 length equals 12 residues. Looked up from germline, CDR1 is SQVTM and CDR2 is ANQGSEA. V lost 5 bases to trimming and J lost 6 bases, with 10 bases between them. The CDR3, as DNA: TGCAGCGTTTGGGACGGCTATGAAAAACTGTTTTTT. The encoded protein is CSVWDGYEKLFF.

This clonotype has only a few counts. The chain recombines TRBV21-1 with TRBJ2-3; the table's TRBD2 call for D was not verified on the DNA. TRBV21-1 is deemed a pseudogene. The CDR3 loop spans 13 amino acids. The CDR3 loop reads CANGLAGVNTQYF. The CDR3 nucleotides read TGTGCCAATGGACTAGCGGGAGTTAATACGCAGTATTTT.

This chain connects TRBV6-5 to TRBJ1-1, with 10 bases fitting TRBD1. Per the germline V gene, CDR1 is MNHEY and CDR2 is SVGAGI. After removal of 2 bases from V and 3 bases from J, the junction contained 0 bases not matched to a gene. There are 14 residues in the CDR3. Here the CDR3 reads CASSYGTGDTEAFF. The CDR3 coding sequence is TGTGCCAGCAGTTACGGGACAGGGGACACTGAAGCTTTCTTT.

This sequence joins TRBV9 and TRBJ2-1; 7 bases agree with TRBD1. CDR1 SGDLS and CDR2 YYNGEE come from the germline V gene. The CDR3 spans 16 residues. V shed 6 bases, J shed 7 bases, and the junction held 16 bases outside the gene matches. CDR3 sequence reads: CASNQQSRGGMNEQFF. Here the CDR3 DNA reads TGTGCCAGCAACCAACAAAGCCGAGGGGGCATGAATGAGCAGTTCTTC. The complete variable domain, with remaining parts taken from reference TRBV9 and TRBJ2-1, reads DSGVTQTPKHLITATGQRVTLRCSPRSGDLSVYWYQQSLDQGLQFLIQYYNGEERAKGNILERFSAQQFPDLHSELNLSSLELGDSALYFCASNQQSRGGMNEQFFGPGTRLTVL.

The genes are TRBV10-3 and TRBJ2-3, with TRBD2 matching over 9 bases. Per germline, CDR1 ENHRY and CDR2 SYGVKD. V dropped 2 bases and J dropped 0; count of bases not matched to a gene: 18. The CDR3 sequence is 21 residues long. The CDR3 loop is CAISEVPIGAGGDASTDTQYF. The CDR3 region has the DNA TGTGCCATCAGTGAGGTCCCTATCGGAGCGGGGGGTGACGCTAGCACAGATACGCAGTATTTT.

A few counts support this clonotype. CDR3 nucleotide sequence: TGTGCCACCAGCCCTTACCCACAGGCTCTAGGCAATGAGCAGTTCTTC. Residues: CATSPYPQALGNEQFF. This rearrangement joins TRBV24-1 to TRBJ2-1; maybe TRBD1 (5 bases). The CDR3 runs to 16 residues. Germline V CDR1 and CDR2: KGHDR, SFDVKD. The V gene lost 7 bases and the J gene lost 6 bases, with 21 bases spanning the gap.

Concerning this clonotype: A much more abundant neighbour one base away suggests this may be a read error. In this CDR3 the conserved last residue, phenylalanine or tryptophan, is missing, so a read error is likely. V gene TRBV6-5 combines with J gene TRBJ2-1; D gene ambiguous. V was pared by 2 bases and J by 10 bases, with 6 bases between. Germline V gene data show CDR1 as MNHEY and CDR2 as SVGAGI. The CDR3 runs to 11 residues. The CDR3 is CASSYGREQFL. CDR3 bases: TGTGCCAGCAGTTACGGGCGGGAGCAGTTCCTC.

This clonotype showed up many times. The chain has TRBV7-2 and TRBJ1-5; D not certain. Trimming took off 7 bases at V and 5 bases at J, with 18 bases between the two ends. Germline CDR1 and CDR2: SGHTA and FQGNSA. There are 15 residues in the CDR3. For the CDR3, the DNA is TGTGCCAGCAACCCTAGTGTTGACACCGATCAGCCCCAGCATTTT. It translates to CASNPSVDTDQPQHF.

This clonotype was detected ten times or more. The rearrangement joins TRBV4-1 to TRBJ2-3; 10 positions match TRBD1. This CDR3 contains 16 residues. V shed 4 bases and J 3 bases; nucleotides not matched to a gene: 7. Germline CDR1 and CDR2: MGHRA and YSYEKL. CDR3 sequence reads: CASSLGTGDFTDTQYF. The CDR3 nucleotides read TGCGCCAGCAGCCTGGGGACAGGGGATTTTACAGATACGCAGTATTTT.

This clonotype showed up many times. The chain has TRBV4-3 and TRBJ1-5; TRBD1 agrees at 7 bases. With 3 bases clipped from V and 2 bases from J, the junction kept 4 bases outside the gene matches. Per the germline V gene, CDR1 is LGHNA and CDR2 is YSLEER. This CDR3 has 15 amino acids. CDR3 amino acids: CASSQSGQGNQPQHF. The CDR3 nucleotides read TGCGCCAGCAGCCAGTCCGGACAGGGCAATCAGCCCCAGCATTTT.

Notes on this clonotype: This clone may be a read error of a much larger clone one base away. CDR3 coding DNA: TGTGCCAGCAGTTTACCCTACGAGCAGTACTTC. The encoded protein is CASSLPYEQYF. The V and J genes are TRBV27 and TRBJ2-7; D is undetermined. CDR3 size: 11 residues. V lost 2 bases and J 2 bases, leaving 1 base between the germline ends. Germline V gene sequence: CDR1 MNHEY, CDR2 SMNVEV (reference sequence).

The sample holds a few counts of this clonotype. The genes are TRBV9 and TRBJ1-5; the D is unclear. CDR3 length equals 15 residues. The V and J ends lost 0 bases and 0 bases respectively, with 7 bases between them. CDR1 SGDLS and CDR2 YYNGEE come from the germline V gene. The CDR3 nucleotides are TGTGCCAGCAGCGTAGGTGCCTATAGCAATCAGCCCCAGCATTTT. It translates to CASSVGAYSNQPQHF.

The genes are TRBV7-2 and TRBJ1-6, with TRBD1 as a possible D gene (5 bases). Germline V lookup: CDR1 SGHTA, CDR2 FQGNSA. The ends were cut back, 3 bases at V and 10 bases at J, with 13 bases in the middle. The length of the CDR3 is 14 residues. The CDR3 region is CASSLGPAGSPLHF. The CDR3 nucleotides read TGTGCCAGCAGCTTGGGGCCTGCAGGGTCACCCCTCCACTTT.

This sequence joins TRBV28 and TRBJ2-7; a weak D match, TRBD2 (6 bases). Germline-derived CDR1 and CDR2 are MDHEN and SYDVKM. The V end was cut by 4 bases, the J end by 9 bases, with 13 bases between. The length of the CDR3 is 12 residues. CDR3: CASSYDMGGQYF. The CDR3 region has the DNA TGTGCCAGCAGTTATGACATGGGGGGGCAGTACTTC.

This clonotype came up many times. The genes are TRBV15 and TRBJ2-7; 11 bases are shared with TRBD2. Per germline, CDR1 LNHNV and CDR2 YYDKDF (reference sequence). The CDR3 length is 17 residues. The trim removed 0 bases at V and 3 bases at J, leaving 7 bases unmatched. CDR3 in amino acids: CATSRDVLAGGSYEQYF. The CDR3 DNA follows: TGTGCCACCAGCAGAGATGTCCTAGCGGGGGGAAGCTACGAGCAGTACTTC.

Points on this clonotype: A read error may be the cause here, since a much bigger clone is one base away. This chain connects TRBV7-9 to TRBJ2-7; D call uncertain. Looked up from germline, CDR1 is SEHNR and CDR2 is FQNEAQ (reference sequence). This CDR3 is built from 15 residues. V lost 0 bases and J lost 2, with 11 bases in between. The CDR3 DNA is TGTGCCAGCAGCTTAGCTACAAGGTATGCCTACGAGCAGTACTTC. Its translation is CASSLATRYAYEQYF.

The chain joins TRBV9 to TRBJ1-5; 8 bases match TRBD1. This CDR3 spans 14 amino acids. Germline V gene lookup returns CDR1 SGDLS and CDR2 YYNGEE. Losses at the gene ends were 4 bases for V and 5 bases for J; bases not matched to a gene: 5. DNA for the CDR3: TGTGCCAGCAGCCCGACAGGGGCGGATCAGCCCCAGCATTTT. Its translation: CASSPTGADQPQHF.